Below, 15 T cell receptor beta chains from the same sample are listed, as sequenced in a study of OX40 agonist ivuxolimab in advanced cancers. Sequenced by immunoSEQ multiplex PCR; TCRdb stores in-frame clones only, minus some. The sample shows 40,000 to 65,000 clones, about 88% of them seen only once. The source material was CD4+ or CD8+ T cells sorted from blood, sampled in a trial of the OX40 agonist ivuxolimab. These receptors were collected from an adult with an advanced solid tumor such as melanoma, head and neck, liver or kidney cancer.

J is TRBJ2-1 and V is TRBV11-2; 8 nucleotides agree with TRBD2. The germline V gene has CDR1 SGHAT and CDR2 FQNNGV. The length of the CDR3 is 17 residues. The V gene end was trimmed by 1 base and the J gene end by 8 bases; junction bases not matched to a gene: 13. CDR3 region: CASSLVPLGGGRDEQFF. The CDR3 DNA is TGTGCCAGCAGCTTAGTCCCACTGGGCGGGGGGCGCGATGAGCAGTTCTTC.

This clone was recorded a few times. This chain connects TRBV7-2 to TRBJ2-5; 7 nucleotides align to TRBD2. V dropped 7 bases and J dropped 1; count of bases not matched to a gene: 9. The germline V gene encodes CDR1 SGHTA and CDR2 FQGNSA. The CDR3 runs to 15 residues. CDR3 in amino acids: CASTPMGGTQETQYF. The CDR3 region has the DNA TGTGCCAGCACTCCAATGGGGGGGACCCAAGAGACCCAGTACTTC. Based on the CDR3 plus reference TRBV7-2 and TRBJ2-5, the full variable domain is GAGVSQSPSNKVTEKGKDVELRCDPISGHTALYWYRQSLGQGLEFLIYFQGNSAPDKSGLPSDRFSAERTGGSVSTLTIQRTQQEDSAVYLCASTPMGGTQETQYFGPGTRLLVL.

CDR3 coding DNA: TGTGCCAGCAGCCGCGCTCCCTACGAGCAGTACTTC. It codes for CASSRAPYEQYF. J is TRBJ2-7 and V is TRBV5-5; D gene unclear. The CDR3 is 12 amino acids. Germline V CDR1 and CDR2: SGHKS, YYEKEE (reference sequence). V was cut by 4 bases and J by 2 bases, with 7 bases left in between.

DNA of the CDR3: TGTGCCAGCAGGACTAGCGGCAACCAAGAGACCCAGTACTTC. It is translated as CASRTSGNQETQYF. This chain connects TRBV19 to TRBJ2-5; 10 bases are a match to TRBD2. This CDR3 is built from 14 residues. Per the germline V gene, CDR1 is LNHDA and CDR2 is SQIVND (reference sequence). V dropped 9 bases and J dropped 0; count of bases not matched to a gene: 4.

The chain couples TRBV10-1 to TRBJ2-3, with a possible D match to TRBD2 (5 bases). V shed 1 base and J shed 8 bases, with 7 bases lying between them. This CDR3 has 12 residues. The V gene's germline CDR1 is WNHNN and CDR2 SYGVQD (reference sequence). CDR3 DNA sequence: TGCGCCAGCAGTGAGTTCGCGGGTACGCAGTATTTT. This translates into CASSEFAGTQYF.

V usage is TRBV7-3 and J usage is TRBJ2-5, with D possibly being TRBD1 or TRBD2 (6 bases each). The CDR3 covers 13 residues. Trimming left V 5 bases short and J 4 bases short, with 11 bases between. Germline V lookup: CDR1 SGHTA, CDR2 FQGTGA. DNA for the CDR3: TGTGCCAGCAGCCCGGAGGGGGTAGAGACCCAGTACTTC. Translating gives CASSPEGVETQYF.

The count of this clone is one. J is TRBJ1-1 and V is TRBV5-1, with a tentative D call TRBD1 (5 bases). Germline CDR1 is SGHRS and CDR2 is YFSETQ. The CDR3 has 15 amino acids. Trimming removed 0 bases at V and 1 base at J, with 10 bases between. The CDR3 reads CASSLEAGGNTEAFF. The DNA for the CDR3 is TGCGCCAGCAGCTTGGAGGCTGGGGGGAACACTGAAGCTTTCTTT. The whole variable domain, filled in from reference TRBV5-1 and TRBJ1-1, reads KAGVTQTPRYLIKTRGQQVTLSCSPISGHRSVSWYQQTPGQGLQFLFEYFSETQRNKGNFPGRFSGRQFSNSRSEMNVSTLELGDSALYLCASSLEAGGNTEAFFGQGTRLTVV.

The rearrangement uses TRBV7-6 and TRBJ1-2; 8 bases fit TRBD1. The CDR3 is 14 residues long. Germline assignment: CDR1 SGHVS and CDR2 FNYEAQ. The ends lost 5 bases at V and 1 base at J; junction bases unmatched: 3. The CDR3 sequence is CASSATGGNYGYTF. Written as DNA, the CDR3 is TGTGCCAGCAGCGCAACAGGGGGTAACTATGGCTACACCTTC.

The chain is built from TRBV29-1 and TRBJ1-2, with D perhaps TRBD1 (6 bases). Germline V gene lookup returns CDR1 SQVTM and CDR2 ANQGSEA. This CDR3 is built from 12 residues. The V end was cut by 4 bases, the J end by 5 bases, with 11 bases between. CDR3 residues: CSVGGQKYGYTF. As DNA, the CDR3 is TGCAGCGTTGGGGGGCAGAAGTATGGCTACACCTTC. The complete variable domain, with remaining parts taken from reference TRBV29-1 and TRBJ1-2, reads SAVISQKPSRDICQRGTSLTIQCQVDSQVTMMFWYRQQPGQSLTLIATANQGSEATYESGFVIDKFPISRPNLTFSTLTVSNMSPEDSSIYLCSVGGQKYGYTFGSGTRLTVV.

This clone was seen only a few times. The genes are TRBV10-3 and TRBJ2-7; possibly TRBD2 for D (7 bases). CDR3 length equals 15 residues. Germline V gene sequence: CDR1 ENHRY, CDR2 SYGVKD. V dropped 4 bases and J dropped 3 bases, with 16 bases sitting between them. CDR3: CAISGSGGANYEQYF. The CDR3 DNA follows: TGTGCCATCAGTGGAAGTGGGGGGGCGAACTACGAGCAGTACTTC.

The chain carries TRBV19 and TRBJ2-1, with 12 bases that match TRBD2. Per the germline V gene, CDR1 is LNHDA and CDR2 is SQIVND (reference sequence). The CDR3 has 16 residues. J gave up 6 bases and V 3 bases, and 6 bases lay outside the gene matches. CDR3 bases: TGTGCCAGTAGTATCGCGACTAGCGGGAGCTCCAATGAGCAGTTCTTC. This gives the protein CASSIATSGSSNEQFF.

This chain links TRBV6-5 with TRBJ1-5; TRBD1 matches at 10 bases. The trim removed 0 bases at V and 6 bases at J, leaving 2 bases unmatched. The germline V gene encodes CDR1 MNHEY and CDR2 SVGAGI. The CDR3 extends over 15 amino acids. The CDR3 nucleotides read TGTGCCAGCAGTTACTCGCGACAGGGGGCTCAGCCCCAGCATTTT. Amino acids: CASSYSRQGAQPQHF.

The CDR3 region has the DNA TGTGCCAGCAGTGGACAGGTTAGGACCGGGGAGCTGTTTTTT. Amino acids: CASSGQVRTGELFF. The chain recombines TRBV6-5 with TRBJ2-2; 7 bases fit TRBD1. The CDR3 runs 14 residues. Germline CDR1 reads MNHEY; CDR2 reads SVGAGI. Germline trimming cut 5 bases from V and 5 bases from J; bases unmatched to any gene: 5.

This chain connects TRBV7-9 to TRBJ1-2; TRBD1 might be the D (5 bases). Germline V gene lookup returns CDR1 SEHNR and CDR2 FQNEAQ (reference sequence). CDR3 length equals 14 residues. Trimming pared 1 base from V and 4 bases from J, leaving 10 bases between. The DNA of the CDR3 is TGTGCCAGCAGCTTAGGAGGGGCCCGCTATGGCTACACCTTC. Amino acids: CASSLGGARYGYTF.

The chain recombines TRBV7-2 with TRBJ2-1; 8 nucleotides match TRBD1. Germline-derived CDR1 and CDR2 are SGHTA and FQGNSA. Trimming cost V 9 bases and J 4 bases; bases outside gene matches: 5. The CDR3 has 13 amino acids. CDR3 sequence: CARGQGAYNEQFF. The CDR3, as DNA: TGTGCCAGGGGGCAGGGGGCGTACAATGAGCAGTTCTTC.